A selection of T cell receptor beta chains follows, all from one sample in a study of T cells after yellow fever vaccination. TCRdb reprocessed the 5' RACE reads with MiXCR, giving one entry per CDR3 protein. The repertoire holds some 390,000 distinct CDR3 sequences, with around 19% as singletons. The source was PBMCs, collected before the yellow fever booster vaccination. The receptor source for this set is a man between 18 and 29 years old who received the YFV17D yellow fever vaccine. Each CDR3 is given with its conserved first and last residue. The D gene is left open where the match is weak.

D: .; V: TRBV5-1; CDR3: CASSLLQGSNEKLFF
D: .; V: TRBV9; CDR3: CASSVGGLGVDTEAFF
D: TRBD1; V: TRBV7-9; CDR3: CASSLGQLYTGELFF
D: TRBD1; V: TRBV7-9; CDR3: CASSETTGDTEAFF
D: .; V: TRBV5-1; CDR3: CASSSGTASDTQYF
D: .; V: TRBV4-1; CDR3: CASSQTPVIRPMNTEAFF
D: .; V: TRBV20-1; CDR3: CSARLGIGTDTQYF
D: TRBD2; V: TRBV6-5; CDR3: CASSSTGLAGGQGNEQFF
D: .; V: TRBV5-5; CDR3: CASSSGLLSYNEQFF
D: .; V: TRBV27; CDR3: CASTLVHGGNSPLHF
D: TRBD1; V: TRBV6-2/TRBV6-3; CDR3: CASSYGTGGLEGYTF
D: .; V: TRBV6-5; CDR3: CASSYSNTHYGYTF
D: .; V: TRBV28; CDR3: CASSSPPGEQFF
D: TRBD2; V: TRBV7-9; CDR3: CASSSTSGGTGDNEQFF
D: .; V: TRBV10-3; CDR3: CAISAQSPQETQYF
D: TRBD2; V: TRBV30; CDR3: CARIGTSGFSGANVLTF
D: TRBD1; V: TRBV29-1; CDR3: CSLRTGSEETQYF
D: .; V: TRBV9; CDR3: CASSAGPAVGTQYF
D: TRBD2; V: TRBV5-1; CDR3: CASSARTSGVNEQFF
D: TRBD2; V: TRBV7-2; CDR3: CASSLVLGSGGIYNEQFF
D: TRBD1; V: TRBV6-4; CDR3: CATWTGGHGYTF
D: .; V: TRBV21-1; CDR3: CASSTRLDRSSGANVLTF
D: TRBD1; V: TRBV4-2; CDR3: CASSRTGGATNEKLFF
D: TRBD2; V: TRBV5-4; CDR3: CASSSPGLAGFGETQYF
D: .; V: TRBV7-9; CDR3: CASSRQVSYEQYF
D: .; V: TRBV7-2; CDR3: CASSLGTSQFF
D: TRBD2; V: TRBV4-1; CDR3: CASSQRGLAVYNEQFF
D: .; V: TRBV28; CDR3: CASRYMGTLYGYTF
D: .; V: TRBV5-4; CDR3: CASSGAGTLNTEAFF
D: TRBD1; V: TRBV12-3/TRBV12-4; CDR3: CASSSRTGGDTEAFF
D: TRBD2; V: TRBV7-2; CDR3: CASRPTSGSETQYF
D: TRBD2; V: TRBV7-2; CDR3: CASSHGLATLYTDTQYF
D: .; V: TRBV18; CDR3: CASSLTDGLDEQFF
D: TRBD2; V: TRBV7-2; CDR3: CASTAGGGGQETQYF
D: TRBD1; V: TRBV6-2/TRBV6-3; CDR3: CASSLGQQSQPQHF
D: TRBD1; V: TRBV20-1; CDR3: CSAMPDRAQTGELFF
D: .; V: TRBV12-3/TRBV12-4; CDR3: CASRPPPIGSNEQFF
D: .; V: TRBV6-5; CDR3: CASSYSGNIRQPQHF
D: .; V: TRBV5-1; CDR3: CASSSRPDRPIRDTQYF
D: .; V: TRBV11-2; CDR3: CASRSPKGGELFF
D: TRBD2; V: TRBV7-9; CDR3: CASSDERGGSYNEQFF
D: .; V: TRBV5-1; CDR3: CASSLAPGTMNYGYTF
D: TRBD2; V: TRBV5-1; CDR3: CASSLEIAGSDTQYF
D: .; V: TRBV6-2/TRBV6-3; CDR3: CASTYEYADTQYF
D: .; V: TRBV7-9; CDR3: CASSPTHPGATNEKLFF
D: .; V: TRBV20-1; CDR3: CSARDGPYNEQFF
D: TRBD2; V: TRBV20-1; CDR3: CGWLAGDTGELFF
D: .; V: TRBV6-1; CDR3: CASSWDFTDTQYF
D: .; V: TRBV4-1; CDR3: CASSQAVGGYEQYF
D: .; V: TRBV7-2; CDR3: CASSLDRAHMNTEAFF
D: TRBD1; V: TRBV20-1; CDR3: CSAREQGQDTQYF
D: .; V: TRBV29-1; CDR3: CSVEEGNTGELFF
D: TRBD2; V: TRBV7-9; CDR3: CASSVTSGVNTGELFF